This paragraph covers one TCR beta chain sequence. Its target is not known. This specimen belongs to a study of lymphopenia after photon versus proton radiotherapy. Overall study results and limits: Larger post-nadir TCR diversity loss correlated inversely with survival in deceased patients.

Germline V CDR1 and CDR2: SGHRS, YFSETQ. Trimming stripped 5 bases from V and 0 bases from J, with 8 bases between. The CDR3 is made up of 13 amino acids. The assay was immunoSEQ multiplex PCR, and TCRdb's table has in-frame clones only and misses some. The table lists more than 60,000 clones, around 87% of them singletons, with roughly 2% in the top ten. The receptor's source is a man aged 35 to 55 with gastric cancer. The rearrangement uses TRBV5-1 and TRBJ1-1, with a weak D call TRBD1 (6 bases). This material consisted of peripheral blood, taken from a patient treated with photon-based radiotherapy. The DNA for the CDR3 is TGCGCCAGCAGTGGGGGGCTGAACACTGAAGCTTTCTTT. Protein sequence: CASSGGLNTEAFF.